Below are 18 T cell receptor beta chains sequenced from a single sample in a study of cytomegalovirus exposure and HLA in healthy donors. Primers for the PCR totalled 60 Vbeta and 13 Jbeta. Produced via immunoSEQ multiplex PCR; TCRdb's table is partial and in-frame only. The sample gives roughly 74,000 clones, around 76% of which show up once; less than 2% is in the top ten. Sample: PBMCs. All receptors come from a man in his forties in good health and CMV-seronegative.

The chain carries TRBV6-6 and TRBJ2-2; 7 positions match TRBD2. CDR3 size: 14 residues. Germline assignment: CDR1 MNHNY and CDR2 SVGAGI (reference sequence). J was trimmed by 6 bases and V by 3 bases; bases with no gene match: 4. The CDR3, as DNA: TGTGCCAGCAGTTATTTGGGAGGGGCCGGGGAGCTGTTTTTT. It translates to CASSYLGGAGELFF.

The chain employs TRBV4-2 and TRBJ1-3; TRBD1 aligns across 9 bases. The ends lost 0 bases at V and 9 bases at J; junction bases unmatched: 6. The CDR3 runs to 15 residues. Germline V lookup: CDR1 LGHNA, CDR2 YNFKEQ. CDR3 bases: TGTGCCAGCAGCCAAGAAGGGGACAGGGTTAGCACCATATATTTT. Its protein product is CASSQEGDRVSTIYF.

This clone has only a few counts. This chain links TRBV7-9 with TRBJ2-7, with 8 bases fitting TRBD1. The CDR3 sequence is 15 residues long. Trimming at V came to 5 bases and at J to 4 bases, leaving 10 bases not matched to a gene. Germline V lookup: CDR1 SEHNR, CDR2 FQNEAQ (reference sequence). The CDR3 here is CASSLGQGLKYEQYF. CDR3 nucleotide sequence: TGTGCCAGCAGCCTAGGACAGGGCCTTAAGTACGAGCAGTACTTC.

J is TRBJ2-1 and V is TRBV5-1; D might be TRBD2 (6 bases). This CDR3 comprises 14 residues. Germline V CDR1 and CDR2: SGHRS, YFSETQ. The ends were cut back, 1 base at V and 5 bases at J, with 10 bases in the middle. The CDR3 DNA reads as TGCGCCAGCAGCTTGCCTAGCGCAAACAATGAGCAGTTCTTC. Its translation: CASSLPSANNEQFF.

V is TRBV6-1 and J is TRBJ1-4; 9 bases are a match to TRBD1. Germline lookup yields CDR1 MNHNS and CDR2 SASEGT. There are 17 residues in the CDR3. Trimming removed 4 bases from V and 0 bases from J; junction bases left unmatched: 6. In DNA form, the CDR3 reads TGTGCCAGCAGTGTAACAGGGGGCGCGTCAACTAATGAAAAACTGTTTTTT. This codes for CASSVTGGASTNEKLFF.

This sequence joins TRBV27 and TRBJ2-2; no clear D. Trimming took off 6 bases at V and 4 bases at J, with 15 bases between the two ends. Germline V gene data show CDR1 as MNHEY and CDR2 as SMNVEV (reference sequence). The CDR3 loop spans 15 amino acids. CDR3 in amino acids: CASSLMAVGTGELFF. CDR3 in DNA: TGTGCCAGCAGCCTTATGGCAGTTGGCACCGGGGAGCTGTTTTTT.

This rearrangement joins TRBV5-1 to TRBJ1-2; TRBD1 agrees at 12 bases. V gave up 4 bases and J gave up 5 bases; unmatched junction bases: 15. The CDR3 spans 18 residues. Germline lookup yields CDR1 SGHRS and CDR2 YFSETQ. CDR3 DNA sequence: TGCGCCAGCAGCAGCAGGCTTAGAGAGGGACAGGGGGCTTATGGCTACACCTTC. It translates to CASSSRLREGQGAYGYTF. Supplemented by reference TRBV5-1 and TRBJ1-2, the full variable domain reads KAGVTQTPRYLIKTRGQQVTLSCSPISGHRSVSWYQQTPGQGLQFLFEYFSETQRNKGNFPGRFSGRQFSNSRSEMNVSTLELGDSALYLCASSSRLREGQGAYGYTFGSGTRLTVV.

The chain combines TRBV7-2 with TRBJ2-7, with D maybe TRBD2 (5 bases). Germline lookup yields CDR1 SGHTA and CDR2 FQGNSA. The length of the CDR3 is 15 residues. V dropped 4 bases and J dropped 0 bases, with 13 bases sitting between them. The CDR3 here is CASSYSGGDSYEQYF. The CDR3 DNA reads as TGTGCCAGCAGCTACAGCGGAGGAGACTCCTACGAGCAGTACTTC.

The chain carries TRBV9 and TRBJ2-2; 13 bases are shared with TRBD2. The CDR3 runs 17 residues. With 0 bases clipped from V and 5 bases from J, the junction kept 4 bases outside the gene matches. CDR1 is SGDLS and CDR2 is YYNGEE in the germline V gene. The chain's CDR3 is CASSVETSGRRTGELFF. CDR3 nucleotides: TGTGCCAGCAGCGTAGAGACTAGCGGGAGGCGAACCGGGGAGCTGTTTTTT.

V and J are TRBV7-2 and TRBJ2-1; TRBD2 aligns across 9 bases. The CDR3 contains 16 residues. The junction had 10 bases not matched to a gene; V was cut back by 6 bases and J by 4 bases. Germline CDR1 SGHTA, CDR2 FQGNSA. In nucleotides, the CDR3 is TGTGCCAGCAGTCAGACCCGGCTAGCGGGGTACAATGAGCAGTTCTTC. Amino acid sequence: CASSQTRLAGYNEQFF. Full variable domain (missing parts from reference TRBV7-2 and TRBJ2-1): GAGVSQSPSNKVTEKGKDVELRCDPISGHTALYWYRQSLGQGLEFLIYFQGNSAPDKSGLPSDRFSAERTGGSVSTLTIQRTQQEDSAVYLCASSQTRLAGYNEQFFGPGTRLTVL.

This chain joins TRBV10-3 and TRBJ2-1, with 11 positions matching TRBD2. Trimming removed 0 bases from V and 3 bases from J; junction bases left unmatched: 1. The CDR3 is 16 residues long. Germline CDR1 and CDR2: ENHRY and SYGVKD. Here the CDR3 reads CAISESLAGGYNEQFF. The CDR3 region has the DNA TGTGCCATCAGTGAGTCTCTAGCGGGAGGCTACAATGAGCAGTTCTTC.

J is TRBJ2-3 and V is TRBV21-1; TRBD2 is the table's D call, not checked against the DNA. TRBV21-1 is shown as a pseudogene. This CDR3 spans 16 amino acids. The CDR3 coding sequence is TGTGCCAGCAGCAAAGAGAAGCGGACTAGCACAGATACGCAGTATTTT. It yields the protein CASSKEKRTSTDTQYF.

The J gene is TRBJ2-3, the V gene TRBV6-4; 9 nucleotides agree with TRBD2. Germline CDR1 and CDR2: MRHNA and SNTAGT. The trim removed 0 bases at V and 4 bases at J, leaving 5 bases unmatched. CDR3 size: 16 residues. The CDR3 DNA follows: TGTGCCAGCAGTGACTCCTCAGCGGGAGGTTCAGATACGCAGTATTTT. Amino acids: CASSDSSAGGSDTQYF.

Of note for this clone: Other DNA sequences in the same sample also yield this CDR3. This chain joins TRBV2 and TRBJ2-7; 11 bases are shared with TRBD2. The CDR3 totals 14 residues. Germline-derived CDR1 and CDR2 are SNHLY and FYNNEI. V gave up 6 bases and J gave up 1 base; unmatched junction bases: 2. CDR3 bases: TGTGCCAGCAGGGGACTAGCGGTTTCCTACGAGCAGTACTTC. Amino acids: CASRGLAVSYEQYF.

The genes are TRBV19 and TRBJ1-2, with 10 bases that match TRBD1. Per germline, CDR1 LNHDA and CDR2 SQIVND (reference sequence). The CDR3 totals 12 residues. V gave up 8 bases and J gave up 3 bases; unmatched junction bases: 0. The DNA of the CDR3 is TGTGCCAGTGGGACAGGGGACTATGGCTACACCTTC. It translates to CASGTGDYGYTF.

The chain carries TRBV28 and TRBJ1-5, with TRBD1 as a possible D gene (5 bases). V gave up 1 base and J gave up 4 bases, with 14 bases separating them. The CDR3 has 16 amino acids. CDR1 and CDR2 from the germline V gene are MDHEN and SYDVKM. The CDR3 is CASSLLGGMVNQPQHF. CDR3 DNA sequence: TGTGCCAGCAGTTTATTGGGGGGTATGGTTAATCAGCCCCAGCATTTT. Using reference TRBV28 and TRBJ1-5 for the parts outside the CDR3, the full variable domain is DVKVTQSSRYLVKRTGEKVFLECVQDMDHENMFWYRQDPGLGLRLIYFSYDVKMKEKGDIPEGYSVSREKKERFSLILESASTNQTSMYLCASSLLGGMVNQPQHFGDGTRLSIL.

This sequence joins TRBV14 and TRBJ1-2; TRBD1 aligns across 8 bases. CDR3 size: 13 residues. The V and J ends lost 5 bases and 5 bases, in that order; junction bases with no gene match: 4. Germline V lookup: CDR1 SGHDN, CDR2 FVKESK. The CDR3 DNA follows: TGTGCCAGCAGCGACAGGGGATCGTATGGCTACACCTTC. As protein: CASSDRGSYGYTF.

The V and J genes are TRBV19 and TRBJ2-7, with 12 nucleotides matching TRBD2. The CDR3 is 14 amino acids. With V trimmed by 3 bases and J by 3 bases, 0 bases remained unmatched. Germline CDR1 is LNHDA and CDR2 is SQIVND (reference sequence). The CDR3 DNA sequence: TGTGCCAGTAGTATGACTAGCGGGGGCTACGAGCAGTACTTC. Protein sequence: CASSMTSGGYEQYF.